A selection of T cell receptor beta chains follows, all from one sample in a study of CD8+ T cells in alopecia areata. Sequenced by immunoSEQ multiplex PCR; TCRdb stores in-frame clones only, minus some. The sample has 200,000 to 250,000 clones; under 75% are singletons. Specimen: CD4+ T cells sorted from blood, collected at week 4, from a patient treated with tofacitinib. These receptors were taken from a human donor with alopecia areata. CDR3s include the opening cysteine and the closing phenylalanine or tryptophan. The D gene is left open where the match is weak. Clone sizes are given selectively: once, few, many, or a class where the clone is expanded.

j_gene,abundance,len,v_gene,d_gene,CDR3aa,CDR3nt
TRBJ2-7,.,14,TRBV6-1,.,CASTGTSTSYEQYF,TGTGCCAGCACCGGGACGTCGACCTCCTACGAGCAGTACTTC
TRBJ2-2,.,19,TRBV4-2,TRBD2,CASSQRTSGGALDTGELFF,TGTGCCAGCAGCCAGAGGACTAGCGGGGGGGCCCTAGACACCGGGGAGCTGTTTTTT
TRBJ2-5,once,14,TRBV19,TRBD1,CASSTRQGTETQYF,TGTGCCAGTAGTACGCGACAGGGTACGGAGACCCAGTACTTC
TRBJ2-3,few,15,TRBV29-1,TRBD1,CSAGLNRGGTDTQYF,TGCAGCGCGGGGCTGAACAGGGGGGGCACAGATACGCAGTATTTT
TRBJ2-3,few,17,TRBV11-2,.,CASSLPKYGGGTDTQYF,TGTGCCAGCAGCCTTCCAAAGTACGGGGGCGGGACAGATACGCAGTATTTT
TRBJ2-2,.,18,TRBV30,.,CAWSVLGWAVAEEGELFF,TGTGCCTGGAGTGTACTAGGCTGGGCGGTCGCAGAGGAAGGGGAGCTGTTTTTT
TRBJ1-2,.,13,TRBV5-1,.,CASSLEANYGYTF,TGCGCCAGCAGCCTGGAAGCTAACTATGGCTACACCTTC
TRBJ1-1,.,13,TRBV19,.,CATRRGHYTEAFF,TGTGCCACCAGGCGGGGACACTACACTGAAGCTTTCTTT
TRBJ1-4,few,14,TRBV28,.,CASSRGQSNEKLFF,TGTGCCAGCAGTCGGGGCCAGTCTAATGAAAAACTGTTTTTT
TRBJ2-5,.,15,TRBV7-3,.,CASSLIAGPQETQYF,TGTGCCAGCAGCTTAATAGCAGGGCCCCAAGAGACCCAGTACTTC
TRBJ1-2,.,14,TRBV6-5,TRBD1,CASSPDRGPYGYTF,TGTGCCAGCAGTCCTGACAGGGGACCCTATGGCTACACCTTC
TRBJ1-4,.,15,TRBV15,.,CATRPASGPNEKLFF,TGTGCCACCAGGCCCGCTTCGGGCCCTAATGAAAAACTGTTTTTT
TRBJ1-2,.,12,TRBV29-1,.,CSVDRGVYGYTF,TGCAGCGTTGACCGGGGAGTCTATGGCTACACCTTC
TRBJ2-5,few,14,TRBV30,TRBD1,CAWLRGTGGETQYF,TGTGCCTGGCTTCGCGGGACAGGGGGCGAGACCCAGTACTTC
TRBJ1-2,.,14,TRBV10-3,.,CAISEPQEGYGYTF,TGTGCCATCAGTGAGCCCCAGGAGGGCTATGGCTACACCTTC
TRBJ1-1,few,16,TRBV4-1,.,CASSHAAGRSNTEAFF,TGCGCCAGCAGCCACGCAGCCGGGAGATCGAACACTGAAGCTTTCTTT
TRBJ1-2,.,14,TRBV29-1,.,CSVEARGSDYGYTF,TGCAGCGTTGAAGCCCGAGGCTCGGACTATGGCTACACCTTC
TRBJ2-7,.,15,TRBV11-2,TRBD1,CASTRTGQGAYEQYF,TGTGCCAGCACCAGGACCGGACAGGGGGCCTACGAGCAGTACTTC
TRBJ1-4,.,16,TRBV5-6,TRBD1,CASSPGQTLWNEKLFF,TGTGCCAGCAGCCCGGGACAGACATTGTGGAATGAAAAACTGTTTTTT
TRBJ1-6,.,12,TRBV2,.,CASSSSRSPLHF,TGTGCCAGCAGTTCATCCCGGTCACCCCTCCACTTT
TRBJ1-2,.,12,TRBV2,.,CAGRGENYGYTF,TGTGCCGGCAGGGGCGAAAACTATGGCTACACCTTC